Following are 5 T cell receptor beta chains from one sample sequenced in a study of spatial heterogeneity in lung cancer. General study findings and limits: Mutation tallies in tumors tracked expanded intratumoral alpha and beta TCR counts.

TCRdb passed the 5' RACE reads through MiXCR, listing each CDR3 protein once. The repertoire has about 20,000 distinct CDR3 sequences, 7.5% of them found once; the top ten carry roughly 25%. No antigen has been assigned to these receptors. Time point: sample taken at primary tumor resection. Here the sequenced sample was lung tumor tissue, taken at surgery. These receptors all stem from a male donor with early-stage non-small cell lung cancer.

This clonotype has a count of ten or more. The CDR3 DNA reads TGTGCCAGCAGCCCCACAGGGGGCTTCTACGAGCAGTACTTC. It encodes CASSPTGGFYEQYF. The chain couples TRBV12-3 or TRBV12-4 to TRBJ2-7, with TRBD1 identical over 9 bases. The trim removed 6 bases at V and 3 bases at J, leaving 6 bases unmatched. The CDR3 is 14 amino acids.

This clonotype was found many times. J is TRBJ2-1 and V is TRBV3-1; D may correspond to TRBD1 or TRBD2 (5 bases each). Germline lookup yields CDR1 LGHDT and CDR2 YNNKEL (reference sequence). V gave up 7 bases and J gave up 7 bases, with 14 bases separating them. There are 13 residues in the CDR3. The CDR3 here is CASTLGVWNEQFF. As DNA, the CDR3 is TGTGCCAGCACGCTGGGGGTGTGGAATGAGCAGTTCTTC.

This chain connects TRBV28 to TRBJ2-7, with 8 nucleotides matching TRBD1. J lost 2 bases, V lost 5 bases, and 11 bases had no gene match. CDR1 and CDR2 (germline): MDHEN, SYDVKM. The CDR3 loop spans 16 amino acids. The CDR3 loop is CASSRPTGTGTYEQYF. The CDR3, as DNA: TGTGCCAGCAGTCGCCCTACGGGGACAGGAACCTACGAGCAGTACTTC.

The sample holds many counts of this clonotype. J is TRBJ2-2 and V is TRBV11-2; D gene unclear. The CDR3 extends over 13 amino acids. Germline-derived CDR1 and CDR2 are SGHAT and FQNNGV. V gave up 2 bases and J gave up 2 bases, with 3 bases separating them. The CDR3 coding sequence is TGTGCCAGCAGCTTATATAACACCGGGGAGCTGTTTTTT. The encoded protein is CASSLYNTGELFF.

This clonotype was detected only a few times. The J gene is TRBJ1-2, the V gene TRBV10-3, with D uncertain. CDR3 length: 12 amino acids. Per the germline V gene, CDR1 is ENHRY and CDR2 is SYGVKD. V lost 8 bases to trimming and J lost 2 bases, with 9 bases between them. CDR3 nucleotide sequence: TGTGCCATCGGCGCAGCGAACTATGGCTACACCTTC. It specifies CAIGAANYGYTF.